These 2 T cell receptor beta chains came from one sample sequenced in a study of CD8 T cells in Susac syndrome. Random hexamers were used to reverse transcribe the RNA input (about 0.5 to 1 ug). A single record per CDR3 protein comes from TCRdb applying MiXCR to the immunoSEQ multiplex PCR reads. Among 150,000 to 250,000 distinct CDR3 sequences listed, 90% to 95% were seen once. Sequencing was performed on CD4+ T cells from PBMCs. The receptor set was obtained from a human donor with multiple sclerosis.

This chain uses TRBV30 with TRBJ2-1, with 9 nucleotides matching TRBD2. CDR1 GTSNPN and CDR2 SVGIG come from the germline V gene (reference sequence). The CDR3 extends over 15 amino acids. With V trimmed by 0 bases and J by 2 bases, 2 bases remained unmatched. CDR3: CAWSVSSGTYNEQFF. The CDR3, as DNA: TGTGCCTGGAGTGTATCTAGCGGGACCTACAATGAGCAGTTCTTC.

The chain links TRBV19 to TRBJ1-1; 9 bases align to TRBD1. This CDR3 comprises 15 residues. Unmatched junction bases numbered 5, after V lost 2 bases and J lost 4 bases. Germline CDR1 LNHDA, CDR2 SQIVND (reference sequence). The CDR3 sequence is CASSIPTGGGTEAFF. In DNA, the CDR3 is TGTGCCAGTAGTATACCGACAGGGGGAGGCACTGAAGCTTTCTTT.